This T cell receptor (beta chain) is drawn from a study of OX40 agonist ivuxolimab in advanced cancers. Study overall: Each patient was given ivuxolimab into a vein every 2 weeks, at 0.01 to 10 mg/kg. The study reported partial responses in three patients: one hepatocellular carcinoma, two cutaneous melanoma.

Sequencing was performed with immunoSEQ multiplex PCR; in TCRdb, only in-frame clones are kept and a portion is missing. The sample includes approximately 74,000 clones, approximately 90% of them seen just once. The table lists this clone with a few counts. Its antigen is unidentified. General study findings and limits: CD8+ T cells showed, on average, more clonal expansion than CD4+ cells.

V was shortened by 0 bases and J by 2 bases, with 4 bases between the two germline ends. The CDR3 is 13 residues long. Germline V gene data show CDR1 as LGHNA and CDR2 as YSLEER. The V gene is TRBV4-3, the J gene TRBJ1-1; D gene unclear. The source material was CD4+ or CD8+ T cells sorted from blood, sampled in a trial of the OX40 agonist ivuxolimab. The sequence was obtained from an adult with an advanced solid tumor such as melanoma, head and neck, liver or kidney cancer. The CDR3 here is CASSQEANTEAFF. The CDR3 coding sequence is TGCGCCAGCAGCCAAGAGGCCAACACTGAAGCTTTCTTT.